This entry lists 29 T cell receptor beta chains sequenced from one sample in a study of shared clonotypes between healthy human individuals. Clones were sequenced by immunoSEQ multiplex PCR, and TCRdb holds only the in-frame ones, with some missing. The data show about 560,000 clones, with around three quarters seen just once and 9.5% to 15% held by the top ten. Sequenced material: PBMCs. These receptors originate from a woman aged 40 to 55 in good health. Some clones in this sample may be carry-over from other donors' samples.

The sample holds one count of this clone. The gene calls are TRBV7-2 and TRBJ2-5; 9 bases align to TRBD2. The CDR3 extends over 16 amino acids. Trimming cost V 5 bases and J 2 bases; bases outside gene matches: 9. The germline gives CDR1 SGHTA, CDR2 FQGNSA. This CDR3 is CASSPSALAGQETQYF. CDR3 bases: TGTGCCAGCAGCCCCTCGGCCCTAGCGGGACAAGAGACCCAGTACTTC. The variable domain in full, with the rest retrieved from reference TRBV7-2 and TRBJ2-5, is GAGVSQSPSNKVTEKGKDVELRCDPISGHTALYWYRQSLGQGLEFLIYFQGNSAPDKSGLPSDRFSAERTGGSVSTLTIQRTQQEDSAVYLCASSPSALAGQETQYFGPGTRLLVL.

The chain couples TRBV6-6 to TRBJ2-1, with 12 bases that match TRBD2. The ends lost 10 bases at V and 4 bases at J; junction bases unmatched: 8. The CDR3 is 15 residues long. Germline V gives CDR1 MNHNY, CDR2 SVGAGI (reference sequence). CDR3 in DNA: TGTGCCACCGCCCTCGGGACTAGCGGGTACAATGAGCAGTTCTTC. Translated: CATALGTSGYNEQFF.

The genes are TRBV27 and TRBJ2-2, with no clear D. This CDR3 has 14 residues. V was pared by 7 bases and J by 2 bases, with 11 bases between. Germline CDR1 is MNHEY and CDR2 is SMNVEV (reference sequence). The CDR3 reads CASTPYRNTGELFF. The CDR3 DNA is TGTGCCAGCACCCCGTATAGAAACACCGGGGAGCTGTTTTTT.

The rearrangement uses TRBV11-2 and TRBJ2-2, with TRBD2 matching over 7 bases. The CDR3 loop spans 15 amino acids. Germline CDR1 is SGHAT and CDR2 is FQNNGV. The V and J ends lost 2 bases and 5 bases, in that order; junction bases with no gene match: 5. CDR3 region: CASSLWGGRTGELFF. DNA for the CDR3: TGTGCCAGCAGCTTATGGGGAGGGAGGACCGGGGAGCTGTTTTTT.

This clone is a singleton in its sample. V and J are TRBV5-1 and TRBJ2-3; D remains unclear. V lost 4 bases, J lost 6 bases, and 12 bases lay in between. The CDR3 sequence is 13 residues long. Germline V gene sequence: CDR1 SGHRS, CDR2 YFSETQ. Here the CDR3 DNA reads TGCGCCAGCAGCGCCAATTCCCGCGATACGCAGTATTTT. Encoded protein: CASSANSRDTQYF. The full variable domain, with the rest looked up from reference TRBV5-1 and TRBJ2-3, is KAGVTQTPRYLIKTRGQQVTLSCSPISGHRSVSWYQQTPGQGLQFLFEYFSETQRNKGNFPGRFSGRQFSNSRSEMNVSTLELGDSALYLCASSANSRDTQYFGPGTRLTVL.

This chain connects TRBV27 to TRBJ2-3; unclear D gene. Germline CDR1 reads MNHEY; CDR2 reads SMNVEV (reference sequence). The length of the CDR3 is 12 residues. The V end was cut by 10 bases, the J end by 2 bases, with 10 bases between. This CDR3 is CATAPNTDTQYF. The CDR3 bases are TGTGCCACCGCACCGAACACAGATACGCAGTATTTT.

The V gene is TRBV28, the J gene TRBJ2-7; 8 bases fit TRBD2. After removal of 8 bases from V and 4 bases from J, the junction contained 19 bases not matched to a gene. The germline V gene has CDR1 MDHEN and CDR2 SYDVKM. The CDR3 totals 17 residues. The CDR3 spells CASGLGAGGLQNYEQYF. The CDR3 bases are TGTGCCAGCGGGCTAGGGGCGGGAGGTCTCCAAAATTACGAGCAGTACTTC.

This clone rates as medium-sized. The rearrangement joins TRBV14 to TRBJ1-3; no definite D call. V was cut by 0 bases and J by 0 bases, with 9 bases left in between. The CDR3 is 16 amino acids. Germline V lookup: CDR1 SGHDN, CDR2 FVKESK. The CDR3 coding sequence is TGTGCCAGCAGCCAAGAATTGCAGAGCTCTGGAAACACCATATATTTT. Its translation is CASSQELQSSGNTIYF.

CDR3 residues: CASRLGTGNQPQHF. The CDR3 bases are TGTGCCAGCAGGTTAGGGACAGGCAATCAGCCCCAGCATTTT. The V and J genes are TRBV27 and TRBJ1-5, with 7 nucleotides matching TRBD1. CDR3 length: 14 amino acids. J gave up 2 bases and V 6 bases, and 4 bases lay outside the gene matches. CDR1 and CDR2 (germline): MNHEY, SMNVEV (reference sequence).

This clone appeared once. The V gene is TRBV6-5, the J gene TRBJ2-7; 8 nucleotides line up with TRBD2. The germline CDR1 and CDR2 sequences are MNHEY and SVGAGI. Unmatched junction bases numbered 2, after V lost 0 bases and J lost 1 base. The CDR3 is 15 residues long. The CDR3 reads CASSYSPSGSYEQYF. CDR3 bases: TGTGCCAGCAGTTACTCGCCTAGCGGGTCCTACGAGCAGTACTTC.

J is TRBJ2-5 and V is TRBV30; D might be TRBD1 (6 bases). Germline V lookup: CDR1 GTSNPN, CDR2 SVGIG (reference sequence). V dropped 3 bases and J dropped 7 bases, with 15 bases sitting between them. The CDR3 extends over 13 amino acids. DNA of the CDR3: TGTGCCTGGAGCCCGGACAGTTATTTGACCCAGTACTTC. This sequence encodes CAWSPDSYLTQYF.

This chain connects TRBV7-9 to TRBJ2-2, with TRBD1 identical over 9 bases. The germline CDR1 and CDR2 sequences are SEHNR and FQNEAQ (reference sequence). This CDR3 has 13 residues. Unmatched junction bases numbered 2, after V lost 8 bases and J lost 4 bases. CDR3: CASSGQGTGELFF. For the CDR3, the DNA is TGTGCCAGCTCGGGACAGGGCACCGGGGAGCTGTTTTTT.

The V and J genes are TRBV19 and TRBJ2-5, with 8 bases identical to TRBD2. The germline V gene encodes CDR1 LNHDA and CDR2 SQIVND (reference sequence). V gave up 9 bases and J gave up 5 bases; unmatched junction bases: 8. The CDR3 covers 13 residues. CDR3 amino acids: CASLRTSWETQYF. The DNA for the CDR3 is TGTGCCAGCCTCAGGACTAGCTGGGAGACCCAGTACTTC. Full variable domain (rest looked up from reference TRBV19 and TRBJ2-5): DGGITQSPKYLFRKEGQNVTLSCEQNLNHDAMYWYRQDPGQGLRLIYYSQIVNDFQKGDIAEGYSVSREKKESFPLTVTSAQKNPTAFYLCASLRTSWETQYFGPGTRLLVL.

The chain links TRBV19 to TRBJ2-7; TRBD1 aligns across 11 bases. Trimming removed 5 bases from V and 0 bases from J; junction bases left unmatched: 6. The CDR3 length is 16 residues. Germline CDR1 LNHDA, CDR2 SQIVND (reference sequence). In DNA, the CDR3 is TGTGCCAGTAGTCTTCCGGGACAGGGGGGCTCCTACGAGCAGTACTTC. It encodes CASSLPGQGGSYEQYF. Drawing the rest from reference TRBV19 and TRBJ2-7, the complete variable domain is DGGITQSPKYLFRKEGQNVTLSCEQNLNHDAMYWYRQDPGQGLRLIYYSQIVNDFQKGDIAEGYSVSREKKESFPLTVTSAQKNPTAFYLCASSLPGQGGSYEQYFGPGTRLTVT.

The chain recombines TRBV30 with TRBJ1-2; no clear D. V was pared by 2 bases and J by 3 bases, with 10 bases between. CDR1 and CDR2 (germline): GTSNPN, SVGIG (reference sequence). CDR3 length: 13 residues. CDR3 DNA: TGTGCCTGGAGTACGGTGGGATACTATGGCTACACCTTC. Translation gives CAWSTVGYYGYTF.

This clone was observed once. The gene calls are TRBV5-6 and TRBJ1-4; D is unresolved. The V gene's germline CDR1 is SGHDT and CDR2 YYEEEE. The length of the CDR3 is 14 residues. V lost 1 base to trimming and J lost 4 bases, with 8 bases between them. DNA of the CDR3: TGTGCCAGCAGCTTGTTCTCAGTTAATGAAAAACTGTTTTTT. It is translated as CASSLFSVNEKLFF.

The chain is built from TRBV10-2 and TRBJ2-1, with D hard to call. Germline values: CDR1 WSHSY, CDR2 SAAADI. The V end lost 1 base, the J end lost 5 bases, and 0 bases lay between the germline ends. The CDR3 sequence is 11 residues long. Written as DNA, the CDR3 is TGCGCCAGCAGTGAGTACAATGAGCAGTTCTTC. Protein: CASSEYNEQFF.

CDR3 coding DNA: TGTGCCAGCAGTTTATGGGCAGGCTGGGGGGGCAATCAGCCCCAGCATTTT. This sequence encodes CASSLWAGWGGNQPQHF. The chain links TRBV28 to TRBJ1-5, with a weak D call TRBD1 (5 bases). V was clipped by 0 bases and J by 2 bases, with 14 bases between them. Per germline, CDR1 MDHEN and CDR2 SYDVKM. The CDR3 sequence is 17 residues long.

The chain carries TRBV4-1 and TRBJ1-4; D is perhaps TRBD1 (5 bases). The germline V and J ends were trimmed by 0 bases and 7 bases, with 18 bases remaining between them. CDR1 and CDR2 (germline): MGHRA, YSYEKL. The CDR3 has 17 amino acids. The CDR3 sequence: CASSQDKGRGVSEKLFF. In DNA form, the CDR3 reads TGCGCCAGCAGCCAAGATAAGGGACGGGGAGTAAGTGAAAAACTGTTTTTT.

The CDR3 protein is CASRGAGTYNEQFF. The CDR3 region has the DNA TGCGCCAGCAGAGGGGCAGGGACCTACAATGAGCAGTTCTTC. The chain employs TRBV5-1 and TRBJ2-1; a weak D match, TRBD1 (5 bases). The ends were cut back, 5 bases at V and 2 bases at J, with 11 bases in the middle. The germline V gene has CDR1 SGHRS and CDR2 YFSETQ. The CDR3 contains 14 residues.

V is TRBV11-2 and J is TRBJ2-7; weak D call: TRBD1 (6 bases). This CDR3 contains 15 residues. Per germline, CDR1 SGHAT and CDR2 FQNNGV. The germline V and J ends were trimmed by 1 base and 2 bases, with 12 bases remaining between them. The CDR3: CASSLGPGEAYEQYF. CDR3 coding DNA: TGTGCCAGCAGCTTAGGCCCAGGGGAAGCCTACGAGCAGTACTTC.

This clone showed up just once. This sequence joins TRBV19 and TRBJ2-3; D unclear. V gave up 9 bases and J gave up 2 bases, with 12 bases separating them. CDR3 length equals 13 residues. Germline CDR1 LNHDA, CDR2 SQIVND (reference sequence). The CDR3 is CASYARTTDTQYF. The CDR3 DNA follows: TGTGCCAGCTACGCCCGGACCACAGATACGCAGTATTTT.

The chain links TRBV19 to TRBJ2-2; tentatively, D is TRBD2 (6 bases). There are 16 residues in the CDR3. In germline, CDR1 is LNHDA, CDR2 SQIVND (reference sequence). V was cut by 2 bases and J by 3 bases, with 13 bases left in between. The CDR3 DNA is TGTGCCAGTAGTATACGTTTGGGAGGTTACACCGGGGAGCTGTTTTTT. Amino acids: CASSIRLGGYTGELFF.

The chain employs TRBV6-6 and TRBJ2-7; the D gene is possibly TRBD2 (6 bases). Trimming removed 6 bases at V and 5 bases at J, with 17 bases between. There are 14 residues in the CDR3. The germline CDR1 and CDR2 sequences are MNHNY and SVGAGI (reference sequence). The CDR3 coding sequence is TGTGCCAGCAGCCACTGGGGGGTCGGGAACGAGCAGTACTTC. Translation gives CASSHWGVGNEQYF.

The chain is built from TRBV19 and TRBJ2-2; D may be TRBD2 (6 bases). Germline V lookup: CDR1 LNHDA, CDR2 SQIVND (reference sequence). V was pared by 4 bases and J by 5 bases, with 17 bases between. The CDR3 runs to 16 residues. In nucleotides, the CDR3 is TGTGCCAGTAGTACCCAAACCGGGGGAGGAACCGGGGAGCTGTTTTTT. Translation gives CASSTQTGGGTGELFF.

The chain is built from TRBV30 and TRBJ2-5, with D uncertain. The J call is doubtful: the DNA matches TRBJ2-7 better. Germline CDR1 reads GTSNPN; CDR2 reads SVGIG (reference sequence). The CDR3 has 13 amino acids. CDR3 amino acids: CAWGSVGADEQYF. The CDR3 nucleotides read TGTGCCTGGGGCTCCGTGGGCGCAGACGAGCAGTACTTC.

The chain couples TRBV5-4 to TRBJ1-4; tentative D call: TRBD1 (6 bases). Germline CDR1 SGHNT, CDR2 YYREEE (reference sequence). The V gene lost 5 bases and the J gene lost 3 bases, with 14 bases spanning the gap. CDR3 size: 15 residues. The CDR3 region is CASRSAGTSNEKLFF. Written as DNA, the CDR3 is TGTGCCAGCAGGTCTGCCGGGACATCTAATGAAAAACTGTTTTTT.

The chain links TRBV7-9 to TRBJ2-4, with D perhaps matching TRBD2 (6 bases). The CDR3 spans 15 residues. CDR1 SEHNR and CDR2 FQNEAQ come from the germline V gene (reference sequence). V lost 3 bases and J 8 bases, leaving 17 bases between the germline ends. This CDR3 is CASSFIRGGIDIQYF. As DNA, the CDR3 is TGTGCCAGCAGCTTTATAAGGGGCGGGATAGACATTCAGTACTTC.

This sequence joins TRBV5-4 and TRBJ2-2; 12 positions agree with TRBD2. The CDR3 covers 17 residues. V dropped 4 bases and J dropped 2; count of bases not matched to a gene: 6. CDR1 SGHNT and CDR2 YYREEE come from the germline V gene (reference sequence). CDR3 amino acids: CASSTLAGGDNTGELFF. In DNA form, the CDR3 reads TGTGCCAGCAGCACTCTAGCGGGAGGGGATAACACCGGGGAGCTGTTTTTT.